The sequence of this T cell receptor (beta chain) was determined in a study of blood T cell repertoires in COVID-19. For the study at large: Acute-phase and convalescent COVID-19 samples originated in the United States, Italy and Spain. Nucleic acid was either cDNA or gDNA, and it came from T cells, B-cell-depleted T cells, or PBMCs.

How the authors handled the data: Nucleated cell number was recorded as an estimate derived from reference gene primer amplification. The repertoire was sequenced with immunoSEQ multiplex PCR; TCRdb's copy has only in-frame clones and lacks some. That table furnishes V, J and clone size, whereas the DNA furnished D and trimming. The repertoire includes 200,000 to 250,000 clones, about 87% of them detected once, and roughly 1.7% sits in the top ten. Trimming cost V 6 bases and J 3 bases; bases outside gene matches: 8. Germline V gives CDR1 MNHEY, CDR2 SVGAGI. The CDR3 runs to 14 residues. Source material: peripheral blood. This chain connects TRBV6-5 to TRBJ2-7, with 7 nucleotides matching TRBD1. The sequence derives from a man aged 70-80 years with acute or convalescent COVID-19. Here the CDR3 DNA reads TGTGCCAGCAGGCTGACGGGACAGCGCTACGAGCAGTACTTC. Translating it yields CASRLTGQRYEQYF.